What follows are 27 T cell receptor beta chains derived from one specimen sequenced in a study of blood T cell repertoires in COVID-19. TCRdb keeps only in-frame clones here, not all; method: immunoSEQ multiplex PCR. The repertoire has some 150,000 clones, roughly 79% of them found once; the top ten carry over 6.5%. The source material was peripheral blood. The receptors were gathered from a man between 50 and 59 years old with active or convalescent COVID-19.

V and J are TRBV10-3 and TRBJ1-6; D is undetermined. Trimming removed 2 bases at V and 8 bases at J, with 16 bases between. Germline V gene data show CDR1 as ENHRY and CDR2 as SYGVKD. The CDR3 sequence is 16 residues long. Here the CDR3 reads CAISEGRAGMDSPLHF. The CDR3 DNA reads TGTGCCATCAGTGAGGGACGAGCGGGGATGGATTCACCCCTCCACTTT.

This chain connects TRBV4-1 to TRBJ1-6, with a possible D match to TRBD1 (6 bases). V lost 0 bases and J 6 bases, leaving 9 bases between the germline ends. Germline V gives CDR1 MGHRA, CDR2 YSYEKL. This CDR3 spans 15 amino acids. CDR3 region: CASSQDSRGNSPLHF. The CDR3 DNA is TGCGCCAGCAGCCAAGATTCCAGGGGTAATTCACCCCTCCACTTT.

V and J are TRBV6-5 and TRBJ2-2; TRBD2 might be the D (5 bases). V was cut by 8 bases and J by 4 bases, with 17 bases left in between. Germline V CDR1 and CDR2: MNHEY, SVGAGI. The CDR3 runs 15 residues. CDR3 coding DNA: TGTGCCAGCCTTGGAGGACCCATTTCCACCGGGGAGCTGTTTTTT. Translating it yields CASLGGPISTGELFF.

The chain combines TRBV14 with TRBJ2-3; D gene unclear. The CDR3 loop spans 12 amino acids. CDR1 is SGHDN and CDR2 is FVKESK in the germline V gene. Deletions cut 4 bases from V and 6 bases from J, with 8 bases between. The CDR3 coding sequence is TGTGCCAGCAGCCCCGGGTGGGATACGCAGTATTTT. This encodes CASSPGWDTQYF.

The genes are TRBV4-1 and TRBJ2-7; 8 bases line up with TRBD2. This CDR3 is 17 amino acids long. Per germline, CDR1 MGHRA and CDR2 YSYEKL. Trimming cost V 0 bases and J 1 base; bases outside gene matches: 8. CDR3 residues: CASSQDWGGLVSYEQYF. In nucleotides, the CDR3 is TGCGCCAGCAGCCAAGATTGGGGGGGACTAGTATCCTACGAGCAGTACTTC.

V usage is TRBV7-8 and J usage is TRBJ1-6; 8 bases agree with TRBD1. CDR3 length: 16 residues. Per germline, CDR1 SGHVS and CDR2 FQNEAQ. After removal of 0 bases from V and 8 bases from J, the junction contained 6 bases not matched to a gene. CDR3 DNA: TGTGCCAGCAGCTTAGCGTACGGACAGGGTCATTCACCCCTCCACTTT. As protein: CASSLAYGQGHSPLHF.

The rearrangement uses TRBV7-2 and TRBJ2-6, with 10 bases that match TRBD1. Germline V gene sequence: CDR1 SGHTA, CDR2 FQGNSA. The V segment lost 2 bases and the J segment 1 base; nucleotides outside the gene matches: 5. The CDR3 spans 18 residues. Written as DNA, the CDR3 is TGTGCCAGCAGCTTATGGACAGGGGGATCGTCTGGGGCCAACGTCCTGACTTTC. The encoded protein is CASSLWTGGSSGANVLTF.

The chain is built from TRBV5-1 and TRBJ1-6; 10 nucleotides align to TRBD1. J was trimmed by 4 bases and V by 3 bases; bases with no gene match: 7. The germline V gene has CDR1 SGHRS and CDR2 YFSETQ. There are 17 residues in the CDR3. The CDR3 nucleotides read TGCGCCAGCAGCTCCACAGGACAGGGGGAGTATAATTCACCCCTCCACTTT. Protein: CASSSTGQGEYNSPLHF.

The chain employs TRBV29-1 and TRBJ2-5; weak D call: TRBD2 (5 bases). Looked up from germline, CDR1 is SQVTM and CDR2 is ANQGSEA. Trimming stripped 1 base from V and 1 base from J, with 16 bases between. The CDR3 is 16 residues long. CDR3 sequence: CSVEVRGDRIQETQYF. CDR3 nucleotide sequence: TGCAGCGTTGAAGTTCGGGGAGACCGAATCCAAGAGACCCAGTACTTC.

This chain links TRBV9 with TRBJ2-7, with 8 bases lining up with TRBD2. Germline assignment: CDR1 SGDLS and CDR2 YYNGEE. Trimming removed 5 bases from V and 6 bases from J; junction bases left unmatched: 10. The CDR3 has 14 amino acids. CDR3 sequence: CASSPFSGIGEQYF. In DNA form, the CDR3 reads TGTGCCAGCAGTCCATTTAGCGGGATCGGCGAGCAGTACTTC. Drawing the rest from reference TRBV9 and TRBJ2-7, the complete variable domain is DSGVTQTPKHLITATGQRVTLRCSPRSGDLSVYWYQQSLDQGLQFLIQYYNGEERAKGNILERFSAQQFPDLHSELNLSSLELGDSALYFCASSPFSGIGEQYFGPGTRLTVT.

The chain recombines TRBV24-1 with TRBJ2-5, with D tentatively TRBD1 (6 bases). V was clipped by 4 bases and J by 0 bases, with 14 bases between them. Germline assignment: CDR1 KGHDR and CDR2 SFDVKD. The CDR3 has 16 residues. In DNA, the CDR3 is TGTGCCACCAGTGACCCGAGGACAGACTACCAAGAGACCCAGTACTTC. This sequence encodes CATSDPRTDYQETQYF.

Here the CDR3 reads CASSSPGLADTQYF. The CDR3 bases are TGTGCCAGCAGCTCACCGGGACTCGCAGATACGCAGTATTTT. The V gene is TRBV9, the J gene TRBJ2-3; the D gene is possibly TRBD2 (6 bases). This CDR3 is 14 amino acids long. Germline V gene lookup returns CDR1 SGDLS and CDR2 YYNGEE. Trimming took off 4 bases at V and 4 bases at J, with 13 bases between the two ends.

This rearrangement joins TRBV7-3 to TRBJ2-3; 7 nucleotides align to TRBD1. V was pared by 7 bases and J by 3 bases, with 4 bases of the junction left unmatched. This CDR3 comprises 13 residues. CDR1 SGHTA and CDR2 FQGTGA come from the germline V gene. CDR3 region: CASTMTGTDTQYF. The DNA of the CDR3 is TGTGCCAGCACCATGACAGGGACAGATACGCAGTATTTT.

V and J are TRBV21-1 and TRBJ1-4. TRBV21-1 represents a pseudogene. CDR3 length: 17 amino acids. CDR3 residues: CASSKKRTGRGNEKLFF. The CDR3 bases are TGTGCCAGCAGCAAAAAGCGGACCGGACGGGGAAATGAAAAACTGTTTTTT.

This clone was counted between two and nine times. The chain joins TRBV9 to TRBJ2-1, with TRBD2 matching over 14 bases. CDR1 SGDLS and CDR2 YYNGEE come from the germline V gene. V lost 2 bases, J lost 3 bases, and 16 bases stayed unmatched. The CDR3 has 21 amino acids. The CDR3 here is CASSVGDRRLAGGKRYNEQFF. Written as DNA, the CDR3 is TGTGCCAGCAGCGTTGGGGATCGAAGACTAGCGGGAGGGAAACGCTACAATGAGCAGTTCTTC.

This chain joins TRBV18 and TRBJ2-1; no clear D gene. The germline gives CDR1 KGHSH, CDR2 LQKENI. Trimming took off 6 bases at V and 7 bases at J, with 13 bases between the two ends. The CDR3 length is 13 residues. The CDR3 bases are TGTGCCAGCTCCCCTCAAGTCGGTAATGAGCAGTTCTTC. Protein: CASSPQVGNEQFF.

The rearrangement joins TRBV30 to TRBJ1-5; D not certain. Germline values: CDR1 GTSNPN, CDR2 SVGIG (reference sequence). This CDR3 has 13 residues. Trimming stripped 4 bases from V and 2 bases from J, with 9 bases between. The CDR3 DNA reads as TGTGCCTGGACAGGATCAGGCAATCAGCCCCAGCATTTT. Its translation is CAWTGSGNQPQHF.

This clone was detected ten times or more. This rearrangement joins TRBV29-1 to TRBJ2-7, with D perhaps matching TRBD2 (5 bases). The V gene lost 3 bases and the J gene lost 0 bases, with 6 bases spanning the gap. Per the germline V gene, CDR1 is SQVTM and CDR2 is ANQGSEA. This CDR3 has 12 amino acids. The CDR3 sequence is CSVDEGSYEQYF. CDR3 sequence (DNA): TGCAGCGTTGACGAGGGCTCCTACGAGCAGTACTTC.

The rearrangement joins TRBV4-2 to TRBJ2-7; 9 nucleotides line up with TRBD2. The CDR3 has 15 residues. The germline V gene has CDR1 LGHNA and CDR2 YNFKEQ. Trimming took 1 base from V and 7 from J; bases not matched to a gene: 8. The CDR3 nucleotides read TGTGCCAGCAGCCAAGGTGGACTAGCGTCAAGGGAGCAGTACTTC. Translation gives CASSQGGLASREQYF.

This clone has more than one count but fewer than ten. Other DNA sequences within the sample encode an identical CDR3. V and J are TRBV3-1 (or the pseudogene TRBV3-2) and TRBJ1-2; a possible D gene is TRBD1 (5 bases). Germline CDR1 and CDR2: LGHDT and YNNKEL (reference sequence). CDR3 length: 11 residues. The V end was cut by 4 bases, the J end by 8 bases, with 8 bases between. The CDR3 sequence: CASSLGRGYTF. The CDR3, as DNA: TGTGCCAGCAGCCTGGGGCGCGGCTACACCTTC.

The CDR3 reads CASGRDVSYNEQFF. The CDR3 nucleotides read TGTGCGTCGGGGCGGGACGTCTCCTACAATGAGCAGTTCTTC. This chain links TRBV19 with TRBJ2-1; a weak D match, TRBD2 (6 bases). In germline, CDR1 is LNHDA, CDR2 SQIVND (reference sequence). The CDR3 extends over 14 amino acids. Full variable domain (remainder filled in from reference TRBV19 and TRBJ2-1): DGGITQSPKYLFRKEGQNVTLSCEQNLNHDAMYWYRQDPGQGLRLIYYSQIVNDFQKGDIAEGYSVSREKKESFPLTVTSAQKNPTAFYLCASGRDVSYNEQFFGPGTRLTVL.

This clone was detected only once. The V call is TRBV5-1, the J call TRBJ2-1; 11 nucleotides agree with TRBD2. The germline gives CDR1 SGHRS, CDR2 YFSETQ. This CDR3 has 16 amino acids. Germline trimming cut 1 base from V and 9 bases from J; bases unmatched to any gene: 9. CDR3 DNA: TGCGCCAGCAGCTTGACTAGCGGGAGCCTGGGGGTTGAGCAGTTCTTC. Translating it yields CASSLTSGSLGVEQFF.

The chain links TRBV29-1 to TRBJ2-2; D might be TRBD1 (6 bases). Germline V gene sequence: CDR1 SQVTM, CDR2 ANQGSEA. Trimming pared 7 bases from V and 6 bases from J, leaving 12 bases between. The CDR3 contains 12 residues. CDR3 sequence (DNA): TGCAGCGCACGGAACAGGGCCGGGGAGCTGTTTTTT. It encodes CSARNRAGELFF.

This sequence joins TRBV18 and TRBJ2-3; tentative D call: TRBD1 (5 bases). Per germline, CDR1 KGHSH and CDR2 LQKENI. Trimming cost V 5 bases and J 6 bases, with 15 bases left between them. This CDR3 comprises 14 residues. CDR3 nucleotides: TGTGCCAGCTCAAATAGGCCTTCAGGGGATACGCAGTATTTT. It specifies CASSNRPSGDTQYF.

V gene TRBV2 combines with J gene TRBJ2-2; TRBD2 aligns across 12 bases. Germline-derived CDR1 and CDR2 are SNHLY and FYNNEI. CDR3 length: 16 amino acids. Trimming took 4 bases from V and 4 from J; bases not matched to a gene: 4. Here the CDR3 reads CASSGRLAGVTGELFF. The CDR3 region has the DNA TGTGCCAGCAGTGGCAGACTAGCGGGAGTCACCGGGGAGCTGTTTTTT.

This sequence joins TRBV10-3 and TRBJ1-1, with 9 positions matching TRBD1. Per the germline V gene, CDR1 is ENHRY and CDR2 is SYGVKD. There are 13 residues in the CDR3. Trimming removed 2 bases from V and 6 bases from J; junction bases left unmatched: 1. The CDR3 DNA reads as TGTGCCATCAGTGAGAGGGACAGGGCTGAAGCTTTCTTT. It codes for CAISERDRAEAFF.

The V call is TRBV4-1, the J call TRBJ1-2; 7 bases line up with TRBD1. The CDR3 spans 15 residues. Trimming removed 1 base from V and 0 bases from J; junction bases left unmatched: 2. Germline assignment: CDR1 MGHRA and CDR2 YSYEKL. In nucleotides, the CDR3 is TGCGCCAGCAGCCAAGCGGGACAGCCTAACTATGGCTACACCTTC. It is translated as CASSQAGQPNYGYTF.